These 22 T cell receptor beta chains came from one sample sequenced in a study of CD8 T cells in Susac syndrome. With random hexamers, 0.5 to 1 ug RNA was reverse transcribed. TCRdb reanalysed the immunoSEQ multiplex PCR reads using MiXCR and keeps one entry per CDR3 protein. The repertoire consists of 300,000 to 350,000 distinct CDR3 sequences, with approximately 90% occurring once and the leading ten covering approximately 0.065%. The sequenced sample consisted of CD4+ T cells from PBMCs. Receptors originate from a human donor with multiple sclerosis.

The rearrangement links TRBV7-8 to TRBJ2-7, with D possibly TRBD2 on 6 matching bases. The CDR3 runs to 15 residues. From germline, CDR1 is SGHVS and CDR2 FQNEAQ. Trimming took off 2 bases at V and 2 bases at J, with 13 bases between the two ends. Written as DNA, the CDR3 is TGTGCCAGCAGCTTATTCAGCGGGCGAACCTACGAGCAGTACTTC. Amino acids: CASSLFSGRTYEQYF.

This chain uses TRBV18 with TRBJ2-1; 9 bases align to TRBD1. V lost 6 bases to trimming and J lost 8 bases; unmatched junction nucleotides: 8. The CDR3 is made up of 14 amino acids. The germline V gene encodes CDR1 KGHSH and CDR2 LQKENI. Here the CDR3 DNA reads TGTGCCAGCTCCCAAGAAACAGGGGGCGATGAGCAGTTCTTC. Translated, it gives CASSQETGGDEQFF.

Written as DNA, the CDR3 is TGTGCCAGCAGTCGAAATCGTGCGGGGACTGAAGCTTTCTTT. This gives the protein CASSRNRAGTEAFF. The rearrangement joins TRBV12-3 or TRBV12-4 to TRBJ1-1; the D is unclear. V dropped 5 bases and J dropped 5 bases, with 15 bases sitting between them. The CDR3 runs to 14 residues.

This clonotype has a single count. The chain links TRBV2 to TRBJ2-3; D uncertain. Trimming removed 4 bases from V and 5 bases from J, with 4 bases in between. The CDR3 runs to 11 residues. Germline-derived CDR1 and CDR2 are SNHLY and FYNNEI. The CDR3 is CASSVVDTQYF. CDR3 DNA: TGTGCCAGCAGTGTCGTAGATACGCAGTATTTT.

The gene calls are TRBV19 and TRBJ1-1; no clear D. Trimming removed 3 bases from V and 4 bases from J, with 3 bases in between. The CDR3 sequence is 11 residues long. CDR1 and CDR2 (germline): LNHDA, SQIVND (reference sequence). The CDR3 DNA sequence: TGTGCCAGTAGTATGGTCACTGAAGCTTTCTTT. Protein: CASSMVTEAFF.

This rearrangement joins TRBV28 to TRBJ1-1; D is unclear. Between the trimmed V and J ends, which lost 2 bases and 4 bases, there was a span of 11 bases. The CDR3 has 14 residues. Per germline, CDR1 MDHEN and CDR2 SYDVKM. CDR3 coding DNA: TGTGCCAGCAGTTTACCAGGACCAACCACTGAAGCTTTCTTT. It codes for CASSLPGPTTEAFF. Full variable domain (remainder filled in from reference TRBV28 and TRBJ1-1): DVKVTQSSRYLVKRTGEKVFLECVQDMDHENMFWYRQDPGLGLRLIYFSYDVKMKEKGDIPEGYSVSREKKERFSLILESASTNQTSMYLCASSLPGPTTEAFFGQGTRLTVV.

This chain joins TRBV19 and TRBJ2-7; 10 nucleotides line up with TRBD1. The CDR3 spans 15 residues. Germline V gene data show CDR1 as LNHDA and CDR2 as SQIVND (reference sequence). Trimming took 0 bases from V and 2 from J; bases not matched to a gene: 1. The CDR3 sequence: CASSIEGTGAYEQYF. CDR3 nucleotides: TGTGCCAGTAGTATAGAGGGGACAGGGGCCTACGAGCAGTACTTC.

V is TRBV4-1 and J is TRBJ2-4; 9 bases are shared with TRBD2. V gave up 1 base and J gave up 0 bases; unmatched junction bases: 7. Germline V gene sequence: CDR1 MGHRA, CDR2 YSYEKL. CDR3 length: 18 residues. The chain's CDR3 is CASSQAESSGTAKNIQYF. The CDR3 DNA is TGCGCCAGCAGCCAAGCAGAATCTAGCGGGACAGCCAAAAACATTCAGTACTTC.

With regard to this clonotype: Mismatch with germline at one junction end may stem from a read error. The CDR3 DNA is TGTGCCTGGAGAGGACAGTTGAGTACCGGGGAGCCGTTTTTT. Amino acids: CAWRGQLSTGEPFF. The chain carries TRBV30 and TRBJ2-2, with a tentative D call TRBD1 (6 bases). CDR1 is GTSNPN, CDR2 SVGIG, per germline (reference sequence). This CDR3 is built from 14 residues.

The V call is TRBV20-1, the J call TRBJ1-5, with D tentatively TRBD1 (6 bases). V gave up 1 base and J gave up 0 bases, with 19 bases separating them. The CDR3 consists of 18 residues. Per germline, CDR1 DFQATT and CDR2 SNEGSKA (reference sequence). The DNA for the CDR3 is TGCAGTGCTAGAGCGGCCAGGGGCGGCGTAATTAGCAATCAGCCCCAGCATTTT. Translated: CSARAARGGVISNQPQHF.

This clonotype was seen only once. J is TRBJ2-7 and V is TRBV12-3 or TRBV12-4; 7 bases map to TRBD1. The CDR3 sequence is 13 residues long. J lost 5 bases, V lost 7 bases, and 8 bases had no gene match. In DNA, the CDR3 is TGTGCCAGCACCAGGGGGACCACCCACGAGCAGTACTTC. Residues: CASTRGTTHEQYF.

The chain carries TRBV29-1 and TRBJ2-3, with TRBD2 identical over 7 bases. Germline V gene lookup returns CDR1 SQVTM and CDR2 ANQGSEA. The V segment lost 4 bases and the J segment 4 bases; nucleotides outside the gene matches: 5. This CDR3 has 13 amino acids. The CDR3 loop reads CSVGGSSADTQYF. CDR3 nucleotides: TGCAGCGTTGGCGGGAGTTCGGCAGATACGCAGTATTTT.

CDR3 amino acids: CASSSPGGQALSATNEKLFF. The CDR3 coding sequence is TGCGCCAGCAGCTCTCCGGGCGGACAGGCTCTTTCCGCAACTAATGAAAAACTGTTTTTT. The chain recombines TRBV5-1 with TRBJ1-4; TRBD1 matches at 7 bases. This CDR3 is 20 amino acids long. Germline V gene sequence: CDR1 SGHRS, CDR2 YFSETQ. V shed 3 bases and J 0 bases; nucleotides not matched to a gene: 17.

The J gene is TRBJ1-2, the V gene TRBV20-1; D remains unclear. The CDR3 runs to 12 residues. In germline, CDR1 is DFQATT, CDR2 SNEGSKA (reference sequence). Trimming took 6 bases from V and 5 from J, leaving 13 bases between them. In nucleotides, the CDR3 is TGCAGTGCCCTGGTCAATTCATATGGCTACACCTTC. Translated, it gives CSALVNSYGYTF.

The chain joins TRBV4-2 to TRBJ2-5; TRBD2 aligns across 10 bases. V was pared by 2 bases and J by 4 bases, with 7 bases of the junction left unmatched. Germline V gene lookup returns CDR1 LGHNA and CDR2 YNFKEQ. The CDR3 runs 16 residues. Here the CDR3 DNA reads TGTGCCAGCAGCCAATCCGGGACTAGCGAGAGAGAGACCCAGTACTTC. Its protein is CASSQSGTSERETQYF.

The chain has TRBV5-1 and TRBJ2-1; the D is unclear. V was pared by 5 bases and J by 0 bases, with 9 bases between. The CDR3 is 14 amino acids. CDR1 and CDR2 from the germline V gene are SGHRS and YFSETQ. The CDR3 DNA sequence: TGCGCCAGCAGTCCAGCGACCTCCTACAATGAGCAGTTCTTC. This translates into CASSPATSYNEQFF.

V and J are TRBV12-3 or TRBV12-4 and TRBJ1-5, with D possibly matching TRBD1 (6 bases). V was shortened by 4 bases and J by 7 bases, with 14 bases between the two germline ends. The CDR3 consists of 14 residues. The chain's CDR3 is CASSSHRAGQPQHF. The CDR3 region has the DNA TGTGCCAGCAGTTCCCACAGGGCTGGACAGCCCCAGCATTTT.

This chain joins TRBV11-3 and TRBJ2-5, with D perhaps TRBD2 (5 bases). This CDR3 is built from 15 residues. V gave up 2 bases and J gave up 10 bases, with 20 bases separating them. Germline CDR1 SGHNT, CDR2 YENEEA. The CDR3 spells CASSLISVGPGDQYF. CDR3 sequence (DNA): TGTGCCAGCAGCTTAATCTCTGTCGGGCCCGGGGACCAGTACTTC.

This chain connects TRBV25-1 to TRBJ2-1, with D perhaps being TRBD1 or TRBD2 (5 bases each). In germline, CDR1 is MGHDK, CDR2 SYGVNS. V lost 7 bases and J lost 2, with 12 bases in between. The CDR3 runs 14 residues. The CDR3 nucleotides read TGTGCCAGCATAGGGACGGTTCCCTACAATGAGCAGTTCTTC. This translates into CASIGTVPYNEQFF.

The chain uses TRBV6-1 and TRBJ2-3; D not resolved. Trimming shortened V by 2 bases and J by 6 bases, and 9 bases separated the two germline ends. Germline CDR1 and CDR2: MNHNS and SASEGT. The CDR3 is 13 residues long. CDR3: CASSERFTDTQYF. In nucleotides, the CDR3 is TGTGCCAGCAGTGAACGGTTTACCGATACGCAGTATTTT.

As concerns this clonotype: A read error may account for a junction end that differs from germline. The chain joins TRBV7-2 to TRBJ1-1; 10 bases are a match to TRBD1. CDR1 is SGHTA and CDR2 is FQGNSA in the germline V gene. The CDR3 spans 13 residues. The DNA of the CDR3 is TGTGCCACCAGCTTTCAGGGGACAGGGGTCGCTTTCTTT. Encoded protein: CATSFQGTGVAFF.

CDR3 DNA sequence: TGTGCCAGCAGCCAGCCGGGACAGGGGAACACTGAAGCTTTCTTT. Translated: CASSQPGQGNTEAFF. The J gene is TRBJ1-1, the V gene TRBV3-1, with 9 bases matching TRBD1. The CDR3 totals 15 residues. The germline V gene has CDR1 LGHDT and CDR2 YNNKEL (reference sequence). The trim removed 3 bases at V and 1 base at J, leaving 3 bases unmatched.